This TCR beta chain was documented in a study of CD8 T cells in Susac syndrome. The CDR3 length is 17 residues. J gave up 5 bases and V 0 bases, and 11 bases lay outside the gene matches. CDR1 LNHNV and CDR2 YYDKDF come from the germline V gene (reference sequence). Random-hexamer reverse transcription was applied to roughly 0.5 to 1 ug RNA. The immunoSEQ assay covered 54 Vbeta and 13 Jbeta segments for CDR3. TCRdb redid the calling of the immunoSEQ multiplex PCR reads with MiXCR, one entry per CDR3 protein. The table shows under 250,000 distinct CDR3 sequences, with over 85% occurring only once. Sequencing of TCR beta was performed on blood CD8+ and CD4+ T cells. Treatment-naive patients with stable or active relapsing-remitting disease served as multiple sclerosis controls. CD8+ and CD4+ T cells were negatively isolated; TEMRA cells were FACS-enriched.

Material: CD4+ T cells from PBMCs. This TCR was recovered from a human donor with multiple sclerosis. This sequence joins TRBV15 and TRBJ2-5; 8 nucleotides agree with TRBD2. For the CDR3, the DNA is TGTGCCACCAGCAGAGATCCCAACCCGGGGGGGAGGGAGACCCAGTACTTC. Its protein product is CATSRDPNPGGRETQYF.